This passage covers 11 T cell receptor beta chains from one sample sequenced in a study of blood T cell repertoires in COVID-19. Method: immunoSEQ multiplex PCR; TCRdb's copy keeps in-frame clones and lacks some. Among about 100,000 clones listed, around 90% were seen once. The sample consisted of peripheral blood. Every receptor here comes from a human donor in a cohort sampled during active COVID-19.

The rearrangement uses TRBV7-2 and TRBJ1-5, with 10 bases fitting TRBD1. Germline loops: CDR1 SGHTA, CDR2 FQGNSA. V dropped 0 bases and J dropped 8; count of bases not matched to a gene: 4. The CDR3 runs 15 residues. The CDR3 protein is CASSLAGQGREPQHF. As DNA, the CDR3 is TGTGCCAGCAGCTTAGCGGGACAGGGGCGCGAGCCCCAGCATTTT.

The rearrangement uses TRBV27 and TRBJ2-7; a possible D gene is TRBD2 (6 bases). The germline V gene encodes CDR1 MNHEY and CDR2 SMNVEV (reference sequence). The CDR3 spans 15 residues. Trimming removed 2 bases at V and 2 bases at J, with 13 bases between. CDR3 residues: CASSLVRGTTYEQYF. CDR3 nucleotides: TGTGCCAGCAGTTTAGTTCGCGGGACGACCTACGAGCAGTACTTC.

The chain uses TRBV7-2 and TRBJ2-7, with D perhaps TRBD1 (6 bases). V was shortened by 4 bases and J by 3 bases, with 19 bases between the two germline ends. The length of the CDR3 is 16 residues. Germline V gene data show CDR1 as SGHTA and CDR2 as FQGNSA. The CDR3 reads CASSSSQTGLNYEQYF. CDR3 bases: TGTGCCAGCAGCTCGTCACAAACAGGGTTGAACTACGAGCAGTACTTC.

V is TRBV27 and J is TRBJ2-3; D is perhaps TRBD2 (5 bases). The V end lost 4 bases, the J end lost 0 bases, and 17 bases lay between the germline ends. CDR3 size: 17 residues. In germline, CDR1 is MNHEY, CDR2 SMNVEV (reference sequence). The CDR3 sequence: CASSSYKGATSTDTQYF. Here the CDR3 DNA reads TGTGCCAGCAGTTCGTATAAGGGAGCTACCAGCACAGATACGCAGTATTTT.

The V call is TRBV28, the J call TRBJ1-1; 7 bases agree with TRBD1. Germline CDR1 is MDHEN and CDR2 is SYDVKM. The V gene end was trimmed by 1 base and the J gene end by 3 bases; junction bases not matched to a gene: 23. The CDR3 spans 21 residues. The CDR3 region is CASSLYEYRDSTYRTYTEAFF. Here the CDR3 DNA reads TGTGCCAGCAGTTTATACGAATACCGGGACAGCACTTACCGAACTTACACTGAAGCTTTCTTT.

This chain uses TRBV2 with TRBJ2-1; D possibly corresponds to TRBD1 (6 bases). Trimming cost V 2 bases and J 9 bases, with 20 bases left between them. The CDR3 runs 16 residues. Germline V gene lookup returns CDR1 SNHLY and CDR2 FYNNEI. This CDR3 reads CASSEQVWGQGGEQFF. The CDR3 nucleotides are TGTGCCAGCAGTGAACAGGTGTGGGGGCAGGGCGGTGAGCAGTTCTTC.

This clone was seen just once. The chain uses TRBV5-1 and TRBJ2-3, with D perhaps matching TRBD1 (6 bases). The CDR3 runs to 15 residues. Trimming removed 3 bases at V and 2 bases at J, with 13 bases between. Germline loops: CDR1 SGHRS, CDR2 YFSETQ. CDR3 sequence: CASSSSRGPTDTQYF. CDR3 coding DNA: TGCGCCAGCAGCTCGAGCAGGGGCCCCACAGATACGCAGTATTTT.

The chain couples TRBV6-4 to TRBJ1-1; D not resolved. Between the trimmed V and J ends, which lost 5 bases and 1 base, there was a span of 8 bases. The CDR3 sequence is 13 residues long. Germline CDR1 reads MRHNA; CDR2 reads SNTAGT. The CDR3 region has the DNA TGTGCCAGCAGTTCAACAGCGAACACTGAAGCTTTCTTT. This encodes CASSSTANTEAFF.

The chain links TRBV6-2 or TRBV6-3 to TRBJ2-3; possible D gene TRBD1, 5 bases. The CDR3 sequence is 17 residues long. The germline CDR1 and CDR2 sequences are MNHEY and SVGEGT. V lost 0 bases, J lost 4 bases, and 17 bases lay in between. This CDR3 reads CASSYSSAGSSSDTQYF. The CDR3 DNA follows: TGTGCCAGCAGTTACTCGTCCGCAGGGTCTTCTTCAGATACGCAGTATTTT.

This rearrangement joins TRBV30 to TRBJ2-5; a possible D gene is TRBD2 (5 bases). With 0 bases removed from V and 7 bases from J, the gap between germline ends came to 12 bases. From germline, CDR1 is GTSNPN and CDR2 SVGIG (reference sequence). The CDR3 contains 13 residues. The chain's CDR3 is CAWSVKSGGTQYF. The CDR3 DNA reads TGTGCCTGGAGTGTAAAGTCTGGAGGGACCCAGTACTTC.

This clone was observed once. The CDR3 protein is CASSLGQGTLTGANVLTF. CDR3 coding DNA: TGTGCCAGCAGCTTGGGACAGGGGACCTTAACTGGGGCCAACGTCCTGACTTTC. The V call is TRBV11-3, the J call TRBJ2-6; TRBD1 aligns across 10 bases. V trimming: 3 bases; J trimming: 2 bases; junction bases outside the gene matches: 7. CDR1 SGHNT and CDR2 YENEEA come from the germline V gene. The CDR3 has 18 amino acids. The full variable domain, with the rest looked up from reference TRBV11-3 and TRBJ2-6, is EAGVVQSPRYKIIEKKQPVAFWCNPISGHNTLYWYLQNLGQGPELLIRYENEEAVDDSQLPKDRFSAERLKGVDSTLKIQPAELGDSAVYLCASSLGQGTLTGANVLTFGAGSRLTVL.